The clone carrying this TCR beta chain was seen a few times. Germline V gives CDR1 SEHNR, CDR2 FQNEAQ (reference sequence). CDR3 length equals 14 residues. Trimming left V 5 bases short and J 7 bases short, with 12 bases between. Only in-frame clones appear in the TCRdb table, and some are missing; sequencing was by immunoSEQ multiplex PCR. The sample holds 12,000 to 15,000 clones; more than 75% are singletons and the top ten take roughly 15%. Each patient gave between 1 and 8 samples of peripheral blood mononuclear cells, which were collected pretreatment and during treatment. The record originates from a study of PD-L1 blockade in urothelial cancer.

The chain carries TRBV7-9 and TRBJ1-6; TRBD1 might be the D (5 bases). This receptor was obtained from a man between 65 and 79 years old with urothelial cancer. This sample comprised PBMCs, obtained around atezolizumab (anti-PD-L1) treatment. CDR3 in DNA: TGTGCCAGCAGCCCAGGGACTTCGAATTCACCCCTCCACTTT. Translation: CASSPGTSNSPLHF.